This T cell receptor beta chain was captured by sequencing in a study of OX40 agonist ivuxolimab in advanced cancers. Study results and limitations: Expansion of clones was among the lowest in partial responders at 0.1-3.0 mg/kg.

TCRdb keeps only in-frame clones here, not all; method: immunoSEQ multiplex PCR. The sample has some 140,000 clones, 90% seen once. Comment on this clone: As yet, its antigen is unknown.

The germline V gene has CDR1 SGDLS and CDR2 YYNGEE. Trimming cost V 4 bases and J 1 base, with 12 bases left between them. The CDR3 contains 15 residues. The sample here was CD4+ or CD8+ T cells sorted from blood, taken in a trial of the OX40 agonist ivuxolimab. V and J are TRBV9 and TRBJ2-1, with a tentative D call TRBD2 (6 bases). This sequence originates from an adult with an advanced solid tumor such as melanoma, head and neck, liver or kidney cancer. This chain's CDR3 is CASSTAGGSYNEQFF. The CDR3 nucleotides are TGTGCCAGCAGCACCGCTGGGGGGTCCTACAATGAGCAGTTCTTC.